This TCR beta chain was sequenced during a study of T-cell reconstitution after alpha-beta-depleted transplantation in children. Unique molecular identifiers were incorporated when the TCRbeta library was constructed. One entry per CDR3 protein, called by TCRdb with MiXCR from the PCR reads. The data hold 350,000 to 450,000 distinct CDR3 sequences, with about a fifth observed a single time. Sequencing used PBMCs from the stem cell graft donor, obtained from the stem cell graft. The TCR originated in a human donor who donated a stem cell graft to a child with acute myeloid leukemia.

In DNA form, the CDR3 reads TGTGCCAGCAGCTTGGAGGGGGTCTCTGAAGCTTTCTTT. Translating gives CASSLEGVSEAFF. The chain is built from TRBV7-9 and TRBJ1-1; D is possibly TRBD1 (6 bases). The CDR3 is 13 amino acids. The germline V gene encodes CDR1 SEHNR and CDR2 FQNEAQ (reference sequence). Trimming removed 3 bases from V and 6 bases from J, with 11 bases in between.